This T cell receptor (beta chain) was observed in a study of OX40 agonist ivuxolimab in advanced cancers. About the research overall: Intravenous ivuxolimab was administered to patients every 2 weeks at 0.01 to 10 mg/kg. Partial responses were recorded for three patients, including one with hepatocellular carcinoma and two with cutaneous melanoma.

The CDR3 has 15 residues. Germline CDR1 and CDR2: SGHDT and YYEEEE. Trimming pared 3 bases from V and 3 bases from J, leaving 16 bases between. The protocol was immunoSEQ multiplex PCR, while the TCRdb copy is restricted to in-frame clones and leaves out a portion. The table records about 64,000 clones, 75% to 90% of them present only once. This chain connects TRBV5-6 to TRBJ2-7; D is possibly TRBD1 (6 bases). The sequence was obtained from an adult with an advanced solid tumor such as melanoma, head and neck, liver or kidney cancer. Sequenced material: CD4+ or CD8+ T cells sorted from blood, taken in a trial of the OX40 agonist ivuxolimab. CDR3 amino acids: CASSSGTGFFYEQYF. For the CDR3, the DNA is TGTGCCAGCAGCTCCGGAACAGGGTTTTTCTACGAGCAGTACTTC.